This paragraph reports one T cell receptor beta chain. Sequencing used immunoSEQ multiplex PCR; TCRdb keeps in-frame clones, though not all of them. The sample records tens of thousands of clones, 94% being singletons. Per the germline V gene, CDR1 is SEHNR and CDR2 is FQNEAQ (reference sequence). Trimming took 5 bases from V and 2 from J; bases not matched to a gene: 13. CDR3 size: 17 residues. The data were taken from a study of chemoradiotherapy in HPV16-positive cancers. Study-wide background: Candidate HPV-specific clones and shared TCR motifs came from a couple of HPV16-positive patients.

The receptor was isolated from a human donor with HPV-associated anogenital cancer. This sequence joins TRBV7-9 and TRBJ2-3, with 7 nucleotides matching TRBD2. Sample collection was performed from a patient who underwent chemoradiotherapy. CDR3 loop: CASSPAGGGLFTDTQYF. The CDR3 region has the DNA TGTGCCAGCAGCCCAGCTGGCGGGGGACTTTTCACAGATACGCAGTATTTT. The entire variable domain, with the rest obtained from reference TRBV7-9 and TRBJ2-3, is as follows: DTGVSQNPRHKITKRGQNVTFRCDPISEHNRLYWYRQTLGQGPEFLTYFQNEAQLEKSRLLSDRFSAERPKGSFSTLEIQRTEQGDSAMYLCASSPAGGGLFTDTQYFGPGTRLTVL.